The source of this T cell receptor beta chain is a study of T cell responses to AZD1222 COVID-19 vaccine (dated by TCRdb to the early 2020s). Study-level background: AZD1222 recipients whose second dose came at about 4 weeks and those whose second dose came at about 12 weeks were combined into one group, since spike-specific TCR depth and breadth did not differ between the two schedules. TCR sequencing was performed for roughly 240 trial participants, of whom around 200 were given two doses of AZD1222 and about 25 were given two doses of MenACWY control vaccine. Enrollment into the trials was organized by age into subgroups of 18-55, 56-69 and 70-plus years, and those subgroups contained roughly 140, 27 and 60 TCR-sequenced participants, respectively.

Broad study findings and their caveats: Vaccine-associated CD4 TCRs spanned the whole spike protein, with dominant responses in regions 160-218 and 743-854. In the small 56-69-year group, the increase in depth fell short of significance, most likely because of low power. Epitopes outside the regions mutated in the B.1.351 and B.1.1.7 variants were reportedly recognized by nearly half of the unique spike-specific TCRs. No day 14 peak-response samples were available, so repertoires were characterized only after the peak T cell response. After two AZD1222 doses, both the breadth and the depth of spike-specific TCRs were significantly higher than at day 0 and than in MenACWY recipients. Participants were mostly white British and included more females than males, and it was suggested by the authors that clonal diversity may have been underestimated. Conclusions about previously exposed vaccinees were limited because only five to seven AZD1222 recipients were SARS-CoV-2 seropositive at baseline.

The CDR3 regions of human TCRbeta chains were subjected to immunosequencing. The original pipeline was this. TCRs in the repertoires were matched against a reference library of SARS-CoV-2-specific TCRs that had been generated with the MIRA antigen-specificity platform. Breadth was defined as the fraction of unique TCRs that were SARS-CoV-2-associated, and depth was defined as the fraction of total T cells that were SARS-CoV-2-associated. Using the MIRA data, each spike-specific TCR was assigned both to the spike region to which the TCR was reactive and to a CD4 or CD8 class. Log10-transformed breadth and depth values were compared by one-way ANOVA with Sidak's multiple comparisons tests. TCRdb obtained this table from immuneACCESS and retained in-frame rearrangements with V and J assigned. These tables miss some clones; where compared with another copy, unresolved V genes account for less than half of the shortfall, and the remainder is unexplained. V, J and clone size were drawn from that table, and D and trimming were deduced from the DNA. The sample table contains 45,000 to 65,000 clones; only one count was recorded for over 75% of them. Around 15% of the sample goes to the ten largest clones.

CDR1 and CDR2 are read off the germline V gene as KGHSH and LQKENI. The CDR3 holds 15 amino acids from the cysteine to the phenylalanine. The kept DNA is CDR3 alone, 45 bases in frame from the first base. V and J are trimmed by 3 bases and 5 bases, and the gene matches miss 7 bases of the junction. A word on this clone: Its antigen is currently not known. No base quality information exists; no much larger clone differs at one position.

Interpreted using the paper, the time point label stands for: baseline before first vaccination. The vaccinee samples were drawn from two UK trials, COV001 and COV002, one of which was a single-blind randomized controlled phase 2/3 trial testing AZD1222 (ChAdOx1 nCoV-19) in healthy adults. For TCRbeta chain sequencing, PBMC samples were collected from trial participants at day 0 and at day 28 after the second dose. This specimen was peripheral blood, taken on day 0 of AZD1222 vaccination. The chain is encoded by TRBV18 joined to TRBJ2-1, and 7 junctional nucleotides match TRBD2. The receptor comes from an adult in good health. CDR3 loop: CASSPSLAVNNEQFF. The DNA sequence is as follows: TGTGCCAGCTCACCGAGCCTAGCGGTTAACAATGAGCAGTTCTTC.